The 11 T cell receptor beta chains presented below share a single source sample, sequenced in a study of blood T cell repertoires in COVID-19. Data came from immunoSEQ multiplex PCR; TCRdb stores just in-frame clones and leaves some out. The sample lists 130,000 to 150,000 clones; approximately 80% were seen once. Sequenced: peripheral blood. The receptors originated from a human donor in a cohort sampled during active COVID-19.

The chain carries TRBV7-2 and TRBJ2-1; TRBD1 matches at 8 bases. Germline loops: CDR1 SGHTA, CDR2 FQGNSA. Unmatched junction bases numbered 3, after V lost 1 base and J lost 1 base. The CDR3 length is 16 residues. Here the CDR3 DNA reads TGTGCCAGCAGCTTAGTCGGGACAGGTTCCTACAATGAGCAGTTCTTC. Translating it yields CASSLVGTGSYNEQFF.

The V and J genes are TRBV14 and TRBJ2-3; 9 bases agree with TRBD2. V shed 4 bases, J shed 0 bases, and the junction held 2 bases outside the gene matches. CDR1 is SGHDN, CDR2 FVKESK, per germline. There are 15 residues in the CDR3. CDR3 nucleotide sequence: TGTGCCAGCAGCCCTAGCGGGGCTAGCACAGATACGCAGTATTTT. It specifies CASSPSGASTDTQYF.

The rearrangement uses TRBV6-6 and TRBJ1-1; D may be TRBD1 (5 bases). Trimming removed 0 bases at V and 1 base at J, with 9 bases between. The CDR3 is 15 amino acids. Germline CDR1 MNHNY, CDR2 SVGAGI (reference sequence). The CDR3 region is CASSYSGDRNTEAFF. In DNA form, the CDR3 reads TGTGCCAGCAGTTACTCGGGCGACAGGAACACTGAAGCTTTCTTT.

This clone was seen a handful of times. The gene calls are TRBV5-1 and TRBJ2-2; TRBD2 agrees at 11 bases. V was pared by 0 bases and J by 6 bases, with 4 bases of the junction left unmatched. Germline V lookup: CDR1 SGHRS, CDR2 YFSETQ. The CDR3 covers 16 residues. The DNA of the CDR3 is TGCGCCAGCAGCTTGGGACTAGCGGGAATCGCCGGGGAGCTGTTTTTT. It is translated as CASSLGLAGIAGELFF.

The rearrangement uses TRBV5-1 and TRBJ2-5, with 9 bases that match TRBD1. Germline V gene data show CDR1 as SGHRS and CDR2 as YFSETQ. The CDR3 length is 13 residues. V gave up 4 bases and J gave up 4 bases; unmatched junction bases: 2. Written as DNA, the CDR3 is TGCGCCAGCAGCCGGACAGGGGCAGAGACCCAGTACTTC. Translating it yields CASSRTGAETQYF.

This sequence joins TRBV27 and TRBJ2-3, with unresolved D. Trimming cost V 8 bases and J 7 bases, with 10 bases left between them. The CDR3 length is 11 residues. The V gene's germline CDR1 is MNHEY and CDR2 SMNVEV (reference sequence). The CDR3 bases are TGTGCCAGCCGACAAGGTTATACGCAGTATTTT. Residues: CASRQGYTQYF.

The J gene is TRBJ2-2, the V gene TRBV2, with 10 bases aligning to TRBD1. V shed 8 bases, J shed 4 bases, and the junction held 7 bases outside the gene matches. This CDR3 has 15 residues. CDR1 and CDR2 (germline): SNHLY, FYNNEI. The chain's CDR3 is CASRDRGHGTGELFF. The CDR3 nucleotides read TGTGCCAGCCGCGACAGGGGGCATGGCACCGGGGAGCTGTTTTTT.

The genes are TRBV9 and TRBJ2-7; 7 nucleotides line up with TRBD1. The CDR3 runs to 16 residues. Trimming removed 1 base from V and 5 bases from J; junction bases left unmatched: 12. Germline CDR1 is SGDLS and CDR2 is YYNGEE. In DNA, the CDR3 is TGTGCCAGCAGCGTAAACCGGGACAGCCTGCTTGACGAGCAGTACTTC. Amino acid sequence: CASSVNRDSLLDEQYF.

This clone was seen just once. V is TRBV29-1 and J is TRBJ2-7; D is perhaps TRBD1 (6 bases). CDR3 length: 12 amino acids. CDR1 and CDR2 (germline): SQVTM, ANQGSEA. V lost 3 bases and J lost 3, with 9 bases in between. This chain's CDR3 is CSVDRGSYEQYF. DNA for the CDR3: TGCAGCGTTGACAGGGGAAGCTACGAGCAGTACTTC.

J is TRBJ2-7 and V is TRBV29-1; TRBD1 might be the D (5 bases). The CDR3 extends over 12 amino acids. V was shortened by 6 bases and J by 2 bases, with 11 bases between the two germline ends. CDR1 is SQVTM and CDR2 is ANQGSEA in the germline V gene. In nucleotides, the CDR3 is TGCAGCGTGAGAGGACATGCCTACGAGCAGTACTTC. It yields the protein CSVRGHAYEQYF.

The chain employs TRBV7-8 and TRBJ1-3, with 8 bases identical to TRBD1. The CDR3 covers 13 residues. Trimming at V came to 6 bases and at J to 6 bases, leaving 4 bases not matched to a gene. Germline CDR1 and CDR2: SGHVS and FQNEAQ. CDR3 amino acids: CASSLQGENTIYF. CDR3 coding DNA: TGTGCCAGCAGTCTACAGGGGGAAAACACCATATATTTT. The full variable domain, with the rest looked up from reference TRBV7-8 and TRBJ1-3, is GAGVSQSPRYKVAKRGQDVALRCDPISGHVSLFWYQQALGQGPEFLTYFQNEAQLDKSGLPSDRFFAERPEGSVSTLKIQRTQQEDSAVYLCASSLQGENTIYFGEGSWLTVV.